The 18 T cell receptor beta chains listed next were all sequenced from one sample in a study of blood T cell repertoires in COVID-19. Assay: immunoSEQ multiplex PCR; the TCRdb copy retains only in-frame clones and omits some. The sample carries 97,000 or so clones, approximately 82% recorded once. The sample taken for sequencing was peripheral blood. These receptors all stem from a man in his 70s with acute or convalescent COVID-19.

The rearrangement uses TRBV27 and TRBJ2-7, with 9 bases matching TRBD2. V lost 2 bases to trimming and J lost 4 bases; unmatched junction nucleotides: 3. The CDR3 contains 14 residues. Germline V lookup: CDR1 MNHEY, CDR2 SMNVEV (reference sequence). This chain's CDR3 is CASSLQAGGYEQYF. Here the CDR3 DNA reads TGTGCCAGCAGTTTACAAGCGGGAGGATACGAGCAGTACTTC.

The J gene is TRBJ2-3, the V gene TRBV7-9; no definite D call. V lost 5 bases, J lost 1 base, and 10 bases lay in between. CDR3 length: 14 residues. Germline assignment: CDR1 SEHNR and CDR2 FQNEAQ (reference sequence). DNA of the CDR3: TGTGCCAGCAGCCGCCTGGAGCGCACAGATACGCAGTATTTT. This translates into CASSRLERTDTQYF.

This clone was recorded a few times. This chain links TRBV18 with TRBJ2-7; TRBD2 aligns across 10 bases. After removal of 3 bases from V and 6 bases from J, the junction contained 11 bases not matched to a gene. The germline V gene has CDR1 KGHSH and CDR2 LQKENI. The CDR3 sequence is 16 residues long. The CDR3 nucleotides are TGTGCCAGCTCACCGGGGTTGGCTAGCGGGAGACGCGAGCAGTACTTC. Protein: CASSPGLASGRREQYF. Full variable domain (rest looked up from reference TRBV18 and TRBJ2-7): NAGVMQNPRHLVRRRGQEARLRCSPMKGHSHVYWYRQLPEEGLKFMVYLQKENIIDESGMPKERFSAEFPKEGPSILRIQQVVRGDSAAYFCASSPGLASGRREQYFGPGTRLTVT.

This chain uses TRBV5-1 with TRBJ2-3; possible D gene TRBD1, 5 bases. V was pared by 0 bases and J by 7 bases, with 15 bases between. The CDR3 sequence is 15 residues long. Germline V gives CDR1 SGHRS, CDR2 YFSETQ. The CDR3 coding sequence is TGCGCCAGCAGCTTGGGACAGACCGCCACCAATACGCAGTATTTT. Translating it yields CASSLGQTATNTQYF.

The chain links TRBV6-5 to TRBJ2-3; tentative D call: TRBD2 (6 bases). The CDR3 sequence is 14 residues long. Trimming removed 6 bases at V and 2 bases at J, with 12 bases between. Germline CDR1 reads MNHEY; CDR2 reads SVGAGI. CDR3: CASRNGRFTDTQYF. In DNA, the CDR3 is TGTGCCAGCAGGAACGGGAGATTCACAGATACGCAGTATTTT.

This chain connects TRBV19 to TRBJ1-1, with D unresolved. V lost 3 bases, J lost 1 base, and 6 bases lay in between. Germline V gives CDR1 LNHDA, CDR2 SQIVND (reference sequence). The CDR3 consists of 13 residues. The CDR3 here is CASSIRKNTEAFF. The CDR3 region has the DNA TGTGCCAGTAGTATTAGAAAGAACACTGAAGCTTTCTTT. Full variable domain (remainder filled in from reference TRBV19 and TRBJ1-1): DGGITQSPKYLFRKEGQNVTLSCEQNLNHDAMYWYRQDPGQGLRLIYYSQIVNDFQKGDIAEGYSVSREKKESFPLTVTSAQKNPTAFYLCASSIRKNTEAFFGQGTRLTVV.

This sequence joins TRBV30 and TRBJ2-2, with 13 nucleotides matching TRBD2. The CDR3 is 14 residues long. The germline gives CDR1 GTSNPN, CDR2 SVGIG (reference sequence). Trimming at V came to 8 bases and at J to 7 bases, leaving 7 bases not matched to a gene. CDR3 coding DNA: TGTGCCATCTCACTAGCGGGGGGGGTCGGGGAGCTGTTTTTT. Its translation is CAISLAGGVGELFF.

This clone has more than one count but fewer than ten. The CDR3 region has the DNA TGTGCCAGCAGTGGACGGACAGGAAAGGGGGTGGGCACTGAAGCTTTCTTT. It translates to CASSGRTGKGVGTEAFF. V gene TRBV2 combines with J gene TRBJ1-1; 7 bases are shared with TRBD1. Trimming took 4 bases from V and 4 from J; bases not matched to a gene: 15. In germline, CDR1 is SNHLY, CDR2 FYNNEI. The CDR3 contains 17 residues.

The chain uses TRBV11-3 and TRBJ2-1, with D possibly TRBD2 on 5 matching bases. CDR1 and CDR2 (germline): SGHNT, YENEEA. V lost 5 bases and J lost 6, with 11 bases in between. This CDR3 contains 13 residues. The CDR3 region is CASSSTRANEQFF. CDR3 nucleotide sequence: TGTGCCAGCAGCAGCACTAGAGCCAATGAGCAGTTCTTC.

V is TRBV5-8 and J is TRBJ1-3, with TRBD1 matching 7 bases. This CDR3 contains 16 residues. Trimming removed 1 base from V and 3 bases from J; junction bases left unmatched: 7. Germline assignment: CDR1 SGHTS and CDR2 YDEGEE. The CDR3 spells CASSLIDRANGNTIYF. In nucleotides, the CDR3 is TGTGCCAGCAGCTTGATTGACAGGGCTAATGGAAACACCATATATTTT.

The CDR3 DNA sequence: TGTGCCAGCAGTTTTGGTGGGAGCAGGACCGGGGAGCTGTTTTTT. This gives the protein CASSFGGSRTGELFF. The gene calls are TRBV28 and TRBJ2-2, with TRBD2 as a possible D gene (5 bases). Germline CDR1 and CDR2: MDHEN and SYDVKM. V was shortened by 3 bases and J by 5 bases, with 13 bases between the two germline ends. CDR3 length: 15 amino acids.

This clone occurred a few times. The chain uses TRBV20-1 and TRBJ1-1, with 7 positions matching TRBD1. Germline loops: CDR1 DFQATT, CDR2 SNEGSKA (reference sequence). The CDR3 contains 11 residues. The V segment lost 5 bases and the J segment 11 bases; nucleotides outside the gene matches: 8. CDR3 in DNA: TGCAGTGCTCCTGGACAGGTTGAGGCTTTCTTT. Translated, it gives CSAPGQVEAFF.

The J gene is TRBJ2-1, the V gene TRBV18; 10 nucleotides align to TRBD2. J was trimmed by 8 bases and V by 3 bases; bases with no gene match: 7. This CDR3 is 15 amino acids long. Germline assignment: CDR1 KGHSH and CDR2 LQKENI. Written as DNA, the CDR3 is TGTGCCAGCTCACCGTTGGCTAGCGGGAGTGATGAGCAGTTCTTC. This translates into CASSPLASGSDEQFF.

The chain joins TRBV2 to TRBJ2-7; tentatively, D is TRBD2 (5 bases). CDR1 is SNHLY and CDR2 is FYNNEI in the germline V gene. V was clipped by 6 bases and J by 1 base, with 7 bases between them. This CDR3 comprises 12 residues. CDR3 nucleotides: TGTGCCAGCAGACGGGAATCCTACGAGCAGTACTTC. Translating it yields CASRRESYEQYF.

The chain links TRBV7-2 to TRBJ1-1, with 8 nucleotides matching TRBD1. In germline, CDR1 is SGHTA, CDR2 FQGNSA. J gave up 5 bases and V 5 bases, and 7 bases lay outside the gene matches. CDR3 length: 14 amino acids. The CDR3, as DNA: TGTGCCAGCAGCCTACAGGGGGTAGGTACTGAAGCTTTCTTT. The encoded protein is CASSLQGVGTEAFF.

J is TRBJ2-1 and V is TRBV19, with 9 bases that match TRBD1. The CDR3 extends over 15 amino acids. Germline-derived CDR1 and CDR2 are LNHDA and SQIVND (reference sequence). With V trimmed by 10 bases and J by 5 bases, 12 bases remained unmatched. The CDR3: CATYPTGTGNNEQFF. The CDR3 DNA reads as TGTGCCACATACCCAACCGGGACAGGGAACAATGAGCAGTTCTTC. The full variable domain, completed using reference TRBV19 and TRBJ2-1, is DGGITQSPKYLFRKEGQNVTLSCEQNLNHDAMYWYRQDPGQGLRLIYYSQIVNDFQKGDIAEGYSVSREKKESFPLTVTSAQKNPTAFYLCATYPTGTGNNEQFFGPGTRLTVL.

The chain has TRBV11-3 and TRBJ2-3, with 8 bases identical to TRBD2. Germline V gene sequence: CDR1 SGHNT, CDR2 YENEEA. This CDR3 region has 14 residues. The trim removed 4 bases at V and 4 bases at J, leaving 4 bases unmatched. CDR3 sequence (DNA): TGTGCCAGCAGCTCCTCGGGGGGGCCAGATACGCAGTATTTT. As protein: CASSSSGGPDTQYF.

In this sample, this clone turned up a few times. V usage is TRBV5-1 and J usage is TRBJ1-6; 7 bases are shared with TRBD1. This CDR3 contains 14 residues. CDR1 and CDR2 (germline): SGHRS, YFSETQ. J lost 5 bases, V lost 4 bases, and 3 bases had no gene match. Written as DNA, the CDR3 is TGCGCCAGCAGCGAGGGACAGCATAATTCACCCCTCCACTTT. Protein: CASSEGQHNSPLHF.